The 19 T cell receptor beta chains in this list originate from one sample, sequenced in a study of brain T cells in children with intractable seizures. Libraries were prepared by immunoSEQ multiplex PCR; TCRdb keeps only in-frame clonotypes and omits some of them. This table holds a few hundred thousand clones, 93% found once. The sample's time point: blood from clinic visit 5 months post-surgery; TSC patient then seizure free. The sample in question was peripheral blood, obtained around 5 months after surgery. The receptor set was obtained from a boy under three years old with tuberous sclerosis and intractable seizures.

This rearrangement joins TRBV6-1 to TRBJ2-1; 11 bases line up with TRBD2. This CDR3 is 16 amino acids long. The junction had 6 bases not matched to a gene; V was cut back by 4 bases and J by 4 bases. CDR1 is MNHNS and CDR2 is SASEGT in the germline V gene. In nucleotides, the CDR3 is TGTGCCAGCAGTGCCCCTCTAGCGGGGGGTTACAATGAGCAGTTCTTC. Its translation is CASSAPLAGGYNEQFF.

The chain joins TRBV12-3 or TRBV12-4 to TRBJ2-1, with D possibly being TRBD2 (5 bases). With 7 bases removed from V and 9 bases from J, the gap between germline ends came to 10 bases. The CDR3 is 11 residues long. The CDR3 coding sequence is TGTGCCAGCACCGTTAGCGCTGAGCAGTTCTTC. It codes for CASTVSAEQFF.

This chain uses TRBV19 with TRBJ2-1; D may match TRBD1 or TRBD2 (5 bases each). The CDR3 runs 13 residues. Germline lookup yields CDR1 LNHDA and CDR2 SQIVND (reference sequence). V was pared by 5 bases and J by 8 bases, with 13 bases between. The CDR3 here is CASSGASFHEQFF. For the CDR3, the DNA is TGTGCCAGTAGTGGGGCTAGCTTCCATGAGCAGTTCTTC.

The chain employs TRBV9 and TRBJ2-6; no firm D call. V lost 4 bases to trimming and J lost 4 bases, with 9 bases between them. Germline CDR1 reads SGDLS; CDR2 reads YYNGEE. The CDR3 runs to 14 residues. The CDR3 DNA is TGTGCCAGCAGCATCTCGTCGGGGGCCAACGTCCTGACTTTC. Encoded protein: CASSISSGANVLTF.

The rearrangement uses TRBV27 and TRBJ2-3, with TRBD2 matching 8 bases. The CDR3 is made up of 14 amino acids. After removal of 3 bases from V and 7 bases from J, the junction contained 6 bases not matched to a gene. Germline V lookup: CDR1 MNHEY, CDR2 SMNVEV (reference sequence). CDR3 sequence (DNA): TGTGCCAGCAGTTTCGGGCGGGGGGAGAATACGCAGTATTTT. It yields the protein CASSFGRGENTQYF.

V usage is TRBV30 and J usage is TRBJ1-1, with D unresolved. The CDR3 sequence is 11 residues long. V lost 2 bases to trimming and J lost 11 bases, with 12 bases between them. Germline V lookup: CDR1 GTSNPN, CDR2 SVGIG (reference sequence). This CDR3 is CAWSTGSGAFF. The CDR3 DNA is TGTGCCTGGAGTACGGGCTCGGGGGCTTTCTTT.

The chain carries TRBV6-5 and TRBJ2-7, with 10 bases identical to TRBD2. V lost 4 bases, J lost 6 bases, and 9 bases stayed unmatched. Germline CDR1 reads MNHEY; CDR2 reads SVGAGI. The length of the CDR3 is 15 residues. The CDR3 loop is CASSSITSGVSEQYF. The CDR3 coding sequence is TGTGCCAGCAGTTCGATCACTAGCGGGGTAAGCGAGCAGTACTTC.

This sequence joins TRBV5-6 and TRBJ2-1; 11 nucleotides align to TRBD2. Trimming took 2 bases from V and 5 from J; bases not matched to a gene: 12. Germline assignment: CDR1 SGHDT and CDR2 YYEEEE. This CDR3 has 18 amino acids. The CDR3 nucleotides read TGTGCCAGCAGCTTTCCCGGACTAGCGGGTATCACGAACAATGAGCAGTTCTTC. It codes for CASSFPGLAGITNNEQFF.

V gene TRBV9 combines with J gene TRBJ1-2; 7 nucleotides line up with TRBD1. The length of the CDR3 is 14 residues. Trimming cost V 3 bases and J 4 bases; bases outside gene matches: 6. Germline loops: CDR1 SGDLS, CDR2 YYNGEE. CDR3 coding DNA: TGTGCCAGCAGCGCCCCGACAGGGCTCTATGGCTACACCTTC. Its protein is CASSAPTGLYGYTF.

The V gene is TRBV19, the J gene TRBJ1-5; no clear D. CDR1 is LNHDA and CDR2 is SQIVND in the germline V gene (reference sequence). The CDR3 has 15 residues. Trimming took 5 bases from V and 0 from J, leaving 11 bases between them. CDR3 nucleotides: TGTGCCAGTAGTGTAGGCCCCATTAGCAATCAGCCCCAGCATTTT. Its translation: CASSVGPISNQPQHF.

V usage is TRBV6-4 and J usage is TRBJ2-5; a possible D gene is TRBD2 (5 bases). This CDR3 has 17 residues. Germline V CDR1 and CDR2: MRHNA, SNTAGT. V lost 3 bases to trimming and J lost 3 bases, with 20 bases between them. DNA for the CDR3: TGTGCCAGCAGTGAACGGTCTAGCCGAACTTGTAAAGAGACCCAGTACTTC. Protein product: CASSERSSRTCKETQYF.

The gene calls are TRBV6-4 and TRBJ2-1, with 7 bases fitting TRBD2. There are 15 residues in the CDR3. V lost 2 bases and J lost 7; bases outside the gene matches: 8. The germline V gene has CDR1 MRHNA and CDR2 SNTAGT. CDR3 DNA sequence: TGTGCCAGCAGTGACGAGGGAGGGCCCCTGAATGAGCAGTTCTTC. This encodes CASSDEGGPLNEQFF.

This chain links TRBV9 with TRBJ1-5; D not resolved. The CDR3 contains 15 residues. V lost 0 bases to trimming and J lost 0 bases, with 7 bases between them. The germline gives CDR1 SGDLS, CDR2 YYNGEE. The CDR3 bases are TGTGCCAGCAGCGTAGGGGCGCATAGCAATCAGCCCCAGCATTTT. Translating gives CASSVGAHSNQPQHF.

On this clone itself: Other DNA sequences in the sample encode the same CDR3. The V call is TRBV28, the J call TRBJ2-7, with TRBD1 matching 10 bases. The germline CDR1 and CDR2 sequences are MDHEN and SYDVKM. This CDR3 is 13 amino acids long. Trimming removed 6 bases from V and 4 bases from J; junction bases left unmatched: 3. The CDR3 DNA reads TGTGCCAGCAGCCCGGGACAGGGGTACGAGCAGTACTTC. The encoded protein is CASSPGQGYEQYF.

In this sample, this clone turned up a few times. V and J are TRBV19 and TRBJ2-2, with 7 nucleotides matching TRBD1. The CDR3 sequence is 15 residues long. Trimming removed 2 bases from V and 5 bases from J; junction bases left unmatched: 5. Looked up from germline, CDR1 is LNHDA and CDR2 is SQIVND (reference sequence). The CDR3 spells CASSILQGTTGELFF. Here the CDR3 DNA reads TGTGCCAGTAGTATACTACAGGGGACGACCGGGGAGCTGTTTTTT.

This chain joins TRBV18 and TRBJ2-5; D might be TRBD1 (6 bases). CDR1 KGHSH and CDR2 LQKENI come from the germline V gene. This CDR3 has 14 amino acids. V lost 3 bases, J lost 0 bases, and 8 bases lay in between. This CDR3 is CASSPTGYQETQYF. CDR3 DNA sequence: TGTGCCAGCTCACCTACAGGGTACCAAGAGACCCAGTACTTC.

The V gene is TRBV4-1, the J gene TRBJ2-1, with D unresolved. The CDR3 spans 16 residues. The V end lost 1 base, the J end lost 0 bases, and 10 bases lay between the germline ends. From germline, CDR1 is MGHRA and CDR2 YSYEKL. The CDR3 sequence is CASSQGPPSSYNEQFF. Written as DNA, the CDR3 is TGCGCCAGCAGCCAAGGCCCCCCGAGCTCCTACAATGAGCAGTTCTTC.

The V gene is TRBV19, the J gene TRBJ2-1, with TRBD2 matching 15 bases. CDR3 size: 16 residues. The ends lost 4 bases at V and 2 bases at J; junction bases unmatched: 0. Germline CDR1 is LNHDA and CDR2 is SQIVND (reference sequence). The CDR3 nucleotides are TGTGCCAGTAGTAGGACTAGCGGGGGGGCCTACAATGAGCAGTTCTTC. Encoded protein: CASSRTSGGAYNEQFF. The full variable domain, with the rest looked up from reference TRBV19 and TRBJ2-1, is DGGITQSPKYLFRKEGQNVTLSCEQNLNHDAMYWYRQDPGQGLRLIYYSQIVNDFQKGDIAEGYSVSREKKESFPLTVTSAQKNPTAFYLCASSRTSGGAYNEQFFGPGTRLTVL.

The chain uses TRBV18 and TRBJ1-3; possible D gene TRBD1, 5 bases. CDR1 is KGHSH and CDR2 is LQKENI in the germline V gene. The ends were cut back, 3 bases at V and 1 base at J, with 7 bases in the middle. The CDR3 extends over 14 amino acids. In DNA form, the CDR3 reads TGTGCCAGCTCACCCGACAGATCTGGAAACACCATATATTTT. It codes for CASSPDRSGNTIYF.